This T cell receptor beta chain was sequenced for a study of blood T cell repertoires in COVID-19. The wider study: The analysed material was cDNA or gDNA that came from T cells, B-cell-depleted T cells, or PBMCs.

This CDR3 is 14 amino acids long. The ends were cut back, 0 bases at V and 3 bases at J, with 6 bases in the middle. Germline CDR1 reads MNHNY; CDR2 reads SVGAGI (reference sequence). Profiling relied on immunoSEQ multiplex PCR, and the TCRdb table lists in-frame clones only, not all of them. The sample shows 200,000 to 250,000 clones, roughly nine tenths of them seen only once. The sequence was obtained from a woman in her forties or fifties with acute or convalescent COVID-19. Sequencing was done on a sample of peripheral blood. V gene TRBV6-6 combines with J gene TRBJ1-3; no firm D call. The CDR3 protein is CASSYSAGGNTIYF. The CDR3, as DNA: TGTGCCAGCAGTTACTCGGCTGGTGGAAACACCATATATTTT.